This passage covers 18 T cell receptor beta chains from one sample sequenced in a study of cytomegalovirus exposure and HLA in healthy donors. Vbeta (60) and Jbeta (13) primers were used in the PCR. TCRdb keeps only in-frame clones here, not all; method: immunoSEQ multiplex PCR. The sample holds roughly 300,000 clones, 86% seen once. Sequencing used PBMCs. The receptors originated from a middle-aged man in good health and CMV-seropositive.

V and J are TRBV28 and TRBJ2-7; TRBD1 agrees at 10 bases. The junction had 3 bases not matched to a gene; V was cut back by 6 bases and J by 7 bases. This CDR3 contains 12 residues. CDR1 and CDR2 (germline): MDHEN, SYDVKM. The CDR3 sequence is CASSLGQGEQYF. In DNA form, the CDR3 reads TGTGCCAGCAGCCTGGGACAGGGGGAGCAGTACTTC.

The genes are TRBV27 and TRBJ2-3, with a weak D call TRBD2 (5 bases). CDR3 length: 12 amino acids. Trimming removed 6 bases from V and 2 bases from J, with 6 bases in between. The germline CDR1 and CDR2 sequences are MNHEY and SMNVEV (reference sequence). This CDR3 is CASSRDTDTQYF. CDR3 nucleotides: TGTGCCAGCAGCCGGGACACAGATACGCAGTATTTT.

The gene calls are TRBV29-1 and TRBJ1-6; D is possibly TRBD1 (5 bases). With 4 bases removed from V and 8 bases from J, the gap between germline ends came to 12 bases. Germline CDR1 is SQVTM and CDR2 is ANQGSEA. CDR3 length equals 13 residues. The CDR3: CSVVAGPDSPLHF. The CDR3 DNA follows: TGCAGCGTTGTGGCAGGGCCGGATTCACCCCTCCACTTT. Supplemented by reference TRBV29-1 and TRBJ1-6, the full variable domain reads SAVISQKPSRDICQRGTSLTIQCQVDSQVTMMFWYRQQPGQSLTLIATANQGSEATYESGFVIDKFPISRPNLTFSTLTVSNMSPEDSSIYLCSVVAGPDSPLHFGNGTRLTVT.

The chain joins TRBV4-3 to TRBJ2-5; TRBD1 matches at 9 bases. Germline CDR1 reads LGHNA; CDR2 reads YSLEER. V gave up 4 bases and J gave up 2 bases; unmatched junction bases: 8. The CDR3 is 16 residues long. The CDR3 is CASSLGTGSLQETQYF. CDR3 coding DNA: TGCGCCAGCAGCCTTGGGACAGGGAGCCTTCAAGAGACCCAGTACTTC.

The chain is built from TRBV28 and TRBJ1-6, with 7 bases matching TRBD1. J lost 9 bases, V lost 3 bases, and 8 bases had no gene match. The CDR3 extends over 15 amino acids. The germline V gene has CDR1 MDHEN and CDR2 SYDVKM. The CDR3: CASSFNRGGGSPLHF. The CDR3 DNA reads TGTGCCAGCAGTTTCAACAGGGGTGGGGGTTCACCCCTCCACTTT.

V is TRBV27 and J is TRBJ1-2; TRBD1 matches at 8 bases. The CDR3 is 15 amino acids. Germline V CDR1 and CDR2: MNHEY, SMNVEV (reference sequence). Trimming cost V 5 bases and J 1 base; bases outside gene matches: 6. CDR3 region: CASSQGTGLNYGYTF. CDR3 DNA: TGTGCCAGCAGTCAGGGGACAGGACTTAACTATGGCTACACCTTC.

V and J are TRBV10-3 and TRBJ2-1; D is unclear. Germline values: CDR1 ENHRY, CDR2 SYGVKD. The CDR3 totals 15 residues. V was clipped by 3 bases and J by 5 bases, with 14 bases between them. The CDR3 nucleotides are TGTGCCATCAGTGAAAAGCAGGCTGTGAACAATGAGCAGTTCTTC. Amino acid sequence: CAISEKQAVNNEQFF.

The chain joins TRBV7-3 to TRBJ2-7, with 7 bases aligning to TRBD1. V gave up 6 bases and J gave up 3 bases; unmatched junction bases: 11. This CDR3 region has 15 residues. Germline V CDR1 and CDR2: SGHTA, FQGTGA. The CDR3 region has the DNA TGTGCCAGCAGAGGAGACGGACAGGCAGTCTACGAGCAGTACTTC. This sequence encodes CASRGDGQAVYEQYF.

The chain combines TRBV9 with TRBJ2-1, with D perhaps matching TRBD1 (5 bases). The CDR3 sequence is 15 residues long. The germline V and J ends were trimmed by 3 bases and 4 bases, with 14 bases remaining between them. Per the germline V gene, CDR1 is SGDLS and CDR2 is YYNGEE. The CDR3 coding sequence is TGTGCCAGCAGCGCCCAGGGTGCCTCGTACAATGAGCAGTTCTTC. Protein product: CASSAQGASYNEQFF.

This rearrangement joins TRBV30 to TRBJ1-1; 8 nucleotides line up with TRBD1. The V segment lost 2 bases and the J segment 3 bases; nucleotides outside the gene matches: 14. The CDR3 has 17 amino acids. The V gene's germline CDR1 is GTSNPN and CDR2 SVGIG (reference sequence). The CDR3 coding sequence is TGTGCCTGGAGTTTCCTTCTACCGGGACAGGTTTACACTGAAGCTTTCTTT. Its protein is CAWSFLLPGQVYTEAFF.

The rearrangement uses TRBV19 and TRBJ1-1; TRBD1 might be the D (6 bases). Trimming removed 5 bases from V and 5 bases from J, with 9 bases in between. CDR1 LNHDA and CDR2 SQIVND come from the germline V gene (reference sequence). CDR3 length: 12 residues. This chain's CDR3 is CASSAGVTEAFF. Written as DNA, the CDR3 is TGTGCCAGTAGTGCAGGGGTAACTGAAGCTTTCTTT.

This rearrangement joins TRBV9 to TRBJ2-7, with TRBD2 as a possible D gene (6 bases). CDR3 length: 14 amino acids. V was shortened by 0 bases and J by 6 bases, with 13 bases between the two germline ends. The germline V gene encodes CDR1 SGDLS and CDR2 YYNGEE. This CDR3 reads CASSVVGEAGEQYF. In nucleotides, the CDR3 is TGTGCCAGCAGCGTAGTTGGGGAGGCGGGCGAGCAGTACTTC.

In its sample, this clone was seen once. The gene calls are TRBV7-8 and TRBJ2-2; TRBD1 aligns across 8 bases. Germline lookup yields CDR1 SGHVS and CDR2 FQNEAQ. This CDR3 is 15 amino acids long. Losses at the gene ends were 3 bases for V and 3 bases for J; bases not matched to a gene: 3. DNA of the CDR3: TGTGCCAGCAGCTTTGACAGGGGATACACCGGGGAGCTGTTTTTT. Amino acids: CASSFDRGYTGELFF.

The chain joins TRBV6-4 to TRBJ1-5, with TRBD1 identical over 7 bases. V shed 0 bases, J shed 5 bases, and the junction held 4 bases outside the gene matches. The CDR3 covers 15 residues. The germline gives CDR1 MRHNA, CDR2 SNTAGT. CDR3: CASSDSMQGDQPQHF. Here the CDR3 DNA reads TGTGCCAGCAGTGACTCGATGCAGGGGGATCAGCCCCAGCATTTT.

The chain carries TRBV28 and TRBJ2-7; D may be TRBD1 (6 bases). V was pared by 2 bases and J by 1 base, with 15 bases between. Germline CDR1 and CDR2: MDHEN and SYDVKM. The CDR3 contains 16 residues. The CDR3 nucleotides are TGTGCCAGCAGTTTAGGGGGCAGCTCTTATTCCTACGAGCAGTACTTC. It yields the protein CASSLGGSSYSYEQYF.

This clone was seen more than once but under ten times. This chain's CDR3 is CASGLGGSEAFF. CDR3 DNA: TGTGCTAGTGGGCTAGGGGGCAGTGAAGCTTTCTTT. The chain couples TRBV12-5 to TRBJ1-1, with 7 bases aligning to TRBD1. The CDR3 length is 12 residues. CDR1 is LGHNT and CDR2 is FRNRAP in the germline V gene. J lost 7 bases, V lost 6 bases, and 5 bases had no gene match.

The chain carries TRBV10-2 and TRBJ2-5; TRBD1 agrees at 8 bases. V lost 4 bases, J lost 3 bases, and 10 bases stayed unmatched. CDR1 is WSHSY and CDR2 is SAAADI in the germline V gene. This CDR3 is 16 amino acids long. CDR3 bases: TGCGCCAGCAGTGGACTACAGGGGGGAGATAAAGAGACCCAGTACTTC. Translation gives CASSGLQGGDKETQYF.

The chain has TRBV7-2 and TRBJ2-4; the D is unclear. Per the germline V gene, CDR1 is SGHTA and CDR2 is FQGNSA. The V end lost 3 bases, the J end lost 8 bases, and 14 bases lay between the germline ends. CDR3 size: 14 residues. As DNA, the CDR3 is TGTGCCAGCAGCTTTGCAGCGACCTTAGACATTCAGTACTTC. Protein product: CASSFAATLDIQYF.